The clone carrying this TCR beta chain was seen a few times. In the PCR, 60 Vbeta and 13 Jbeta primers were used. The protocol was immunoSEQ multiplex PCR, while the TCRdb copy is restricted to in-frame clones and leaves out a portion. Here the sample spans 150,000 to 200,000 clones, around two thirds being singletons. These data originate in a study of cytomegalovirus exposure and HLA in healthy donors. Trimming shortened V by 4 bases and J by 0 bases, and 10 bases separated the two germline ends. The CDR3 length is 15 residues. The germline V gene encodes CDR1 SGHDN and CDR2 FVKESK. J is TRBJ2-1 and V is TRBV14, with TRBD2 as a possible D gene (6 bases). Sequenced sample: PBMCs. This sequence was found in a man between 40 and 49 years old in good health and CMV-seronegative. In DNA form, the CDR3 reads TGTGCCAGCAGCCTCGGGAGTTACTCCTACAATGAGCAGTTCTTC. As protein: CASSLGSYSYNEQFF. The full variable domain, with the rest looked up from reference TRBV14 and TRBJ2-1, is EAGVTQFPSHSVIEKGQTVTLRCDPISGHDNLYWYRRVMGKEIKFLLHFVKESKQDESGMPNNRFLAERTGGTYSTLKVQPAELEDSGVYFCASSLGSYSYNEQFFGPGTRLTVL.